A single sample is the source of the 11 T cell receptor beta chains below, sequenced in a study of T cell responses to AZD1222 COVID-19 vaccine. Assay used: immunoSEQ multiplex PCR; TCRdb lists only in-frame clones, some missing. This table holds about 140,000 clones, over 90% found once. Material: peripheral blood, obtained on day 0 of AZD1222 vaccination. The receptors come from an adult in good health.

This chain uses TRBV15 with TRBJ1-6; 8 positions agree with TRBD1. CDR1 is LNHNV, CDR2 YYDKDF, per germline (reference sequence). CDR3 length: 16 amino acids. The ends lost 5 bases at V and 4 bases at J; junction bases unmatched: 7. In nucleotides, the CDR3 is TGTGCCACCAGCGACGGAAACAGGGGGTATAATTCACCCCTCCACTTT. Protein sequence: CATSDGNRGYNSPLHF.

This rearrangement joins TRBV6-1 to TRBJ2-3, with 15 bases matching TRBD2. The CDR3 is made up of 18 amino acids. V trimming: 1 base; J trimming: 5 bases; junction bases outside the gene matches: 7. CDR1 MNHNS and CDR2 SASEGT come from the germline V gene. CDR3 nucleotides: TGTGCCAGCAGTGAAGTAAGGGGACTAGCGGGAGGTCGAGATACGCAGTATTTT. Translating it yields CASSEVRGLAGGRDTQYF.

V and J are TRBV7-9 and TRBJ1-4; 9 bases line up with TRBD1. This CDR3 has 15 amino acids. The germline gives CDR1 SEHNR, CDR2 FQNEAQ (reference sequence). The V and J ends lost 5 bases and 8 bases, in that order; junction bases with no gene match: 9. This chain's CDR3 is CASSPGQGFVEKLFF. The DNA for the CDR3 is TGTGCCAGCAGCCCCGGACAGGGGTTTGTGGAAAAACTGTTTTTT.

The chain links TRBV28 to TRBJ1-3; 7 bases match TRBD1. Germline V gene data show CDR1 as MDHEN and CDR2 as SYDVKM. Losses at the gene ends were 7 bases for V and 7 bases for J; bases not matched to a gene: 4. The CDR3 sequence is 12 residues long. CDR3 DNA sequence: TGTGCCAGCACAGGGGGGGTCAACACCATATATTTT. It codes for CASTGGVNTIYF. The variable domain in full, completed from reference TRBV28 and TRBJ1-3, reads DVKVTQSSRYLVKRTGEKVFLECVQDMDHENMFWYRQDPGLGLRLIYFSYDVKMKEKGDIPEGYSVSREKKERFSLILESASTNQTSMYLCASTGGVNTIYFGEGSWLTVV.

V and J are TRBV30 and TRBJ2-5, with 9 bases lining up with TRBD2. V lost 3 bases to trimming and J lost 3 bases; unmatched junction nucleotides: 11. CDR3 length: 16 residues. Germline V gives CDR1 GTSNPN, CDR2 SVGIG (reference sequence). The DNA of the CDR3 is TGTGCCTGGAGGGCAGGACTAGCGCACTTCAAAGAGACCCAGTACTTC. Residues: CAWRAGLAHFKETQYF.

The rearrangement uses TRBV10-3 and TRBJ2-3, with D possibly being TRBD2 (6 bases). Germline CDR1 ENHRY, CDR2 SYGVKD. The CDR3 length is 12 residues. Trimming took off 8 bases at V and 6 bases at J, with 12 bases between the two ends. CDR3 bases: TGTGCCATCGGTGGGAGCGGGGATACGCAGTATTTT. It is translated as CAIGGSGDTQYF.

The chain has TRBV28 and TRBJ1-4; possible D gene TRBD1, 5 bases. From germline, CDR1 is MDHEN and CDR2 SYDVKM. V was trimmed by 5 bases and J by 4 bases, leaving 14 bases between them. CDR3 length equals 15 residues. CDR3 sequence: CASSARGTDNEKLFF. Here the CDR3 DNA reads TGTGCCAGCAGTGCCCGAGGGACGGATAATGAAAAACTGTTTTTT.

The chain employs TRBV11-3 and TRBJ2-7; 9 nucleotides line up with TRBD2. The junction had 6 bases not matched to a gene; V was cut back by 3 bases and J by 6 bases. The germline V gene encodes CDR1 SGHNT and CDR2 YENEEA. The CDR3 length is 14 residues. CDR3 coding DNA: TGTGCCAGCAGCTTGACTAGCGGTGGCCCCGAGCAGTACTTC. As protein: CASSLTSGGPEQYF.

This chain joins TRBV3-1 (or the pseudogene TRBV3-2) and TRBJ2-3, with D perhaps TRBD1 or TRBD2 (5 bases each). Germline-derived CDR1 and CDR2 are LGHDT and YNNKEL (reference sequence). Trimming cost V 3 bases and J 2 bases, with 12 bases left between them. CDR3 size: 15 residues. Here the CDR3 DNA reads TGTGCCAGCAGCCAGGGACCCCTCGCCACAGATACGCAGTATTTT. This encodes CASSQGPLATDTQYF.

This rearrangement joins TRBV15 to TRBJ2-3, with 7 bases matching TRBD1. Germline V CDR1 and CDR2: LNHNV, YYDKDF (reference sequence). Trimming at V came to 0 bases and at J to 5 bases, leaving 5 bases not matched to a gene. The CDR3 contains 15 residues. The CDR3 DNA is TGTGCCACCAGCAGAGATTCCGACAGGGAAGATACGCAGTATTTT. Protein product: CATSRDSDREDTQYF.

The rearrangement joins TRBV7-9 to TRBJ1-6, with TRBD1 identical over 8 bases. V was clipped by 2 bases and J by 9 bases; unmatched bases: 6. This CDR3 is 15 amino acids long. Germline values: CDR1 SEHNR, CDR2 FQNEAQ (reference sequence). The CDR3 sequence: CASSLLTGVVSPLHF. DNA of the CDR3: TGTGCCAGCAGCTTATTGACAGGGGTGGTTTCACCCCTCCACTTT. The complete variable domain, with remaining parts taken from reference TRBV7-9 and TRBJ1-6, reads DTGVSQNPRHKITKRGQNVTFRCDPISEHNRLYWYRQTLGQGPEFLTYFQNEAQLEKSRLLSDRFSAERPKGSFSTLEIQRTEQGDSAMYLCASSLLTGVVSPLHFGNGTRLTVT.